Included here is one T cell receptor beta chain sequence, with context. This entry belongs to a study of blood T cell repertoires in COVID-19. Study details: Acute-phase and convalescent COVID-19 samples originated in the United States, Italy and Spain. The cDNA or gDNA used as material had been derived from T cells, B-cell-depleted T cells, or PBMCs.

Original analysis: For nucleated cells, counts were estimated from reference gene primer amplification. Clones were sequenced by immunoSEQ multiplex PCR, and TCRdb holds only the in-frame ones, with some missing. From that table come the V and J calls and clone size; the DNA was used to work out D and trimming. The sample yields about 190,000 clones, about 86% seen once. This CDR3 contains 15 residues. V lost 3 bases to trimming and J lost 0 bases, with 11 bases between them. Looked up from germline, CDR1 is SGHVS and CDR2 is FQNEAQ. The receptor comes from a man aged 30-40 years with active or convalescent COVID-19. The sequenced sample consisted of peripheral blood. The genes are TRBV7-8 and TRBJ1-1; maybe TRBD1 (6 bases). Here the CDR3 reads CASSFTHRVNTEAFF. For the CDR3, the DNA is TGTGCCAGCAGCTTTACACACAGGGTGAACACTGAAGCTTTCTTT.